The next 23 T cell receptor beta chains were all read from a single sample in a study of control samples from healthy donors and cancer patients. The method was immunoSEQ multiplex PCR; TCRdb's version includes in-frame clones alone and lacks a portion of them. The repertoire holds 170,000 or so clones, 94% seen once, with 1.3% to 1.5% in the top ten. The sequenced sample consisted of blood. Source of these receptors: a young woman in good health.

This clone was seen a single time. This sequence joins TRBV18 and TRBJ1-2; D is possibly TRBD1 (6 bases). CDR3 length equals 17 residues. Germline V lookup: CDR1 KGHSH, CDR2 LQKENI. The V end lost 0 bases, the J end lost 1 base, and 15 bases lay between the germline ends. The CDR3: CASSPPGTDSVNYGYTF. DNA of the CDR3: TGTGCCAGCTCACCACCCGGGACGGACAGTGTTAACTATGGCTACACCTTC. Drawing the rest from reference TRBV18 and TRBJ1-2, the complete variable domain is NAGVMQNPRHLVRRRGQEARLRCSPMKGHSHVYWYRQLPEEGLKFMVYLQKENIIDESGMPKERFSAEFPKEGPSILRIQQVVRGDSAAYFCASSPPGTDSVNYGYTFGSGTRLTVV.

This rearrangement joins TRBV19 to TRBJ2-5; possible D gene TRBD1, 6 bases. Trimming removed 1 base from V and 5 bases from J, with 17 bases in between. CDR3 length: 16 residues. The V gene's germline CDR1 is LNHDA and CDR2 SQIVND (reference sequence). The CDR3 is CASSIVSMYRVETQYF. DNA for the CDR3: TGTGCCAGTAGTATAGTATCGATGTACAGGGTGGAGACCCAGTACTTC.

The chain employs TRBV4-1 and TRBJ2-1, with no clear D. V dropped 0 bases and J dropped 1 base, with 7 bases sitting between them. The CDR3 is 15 amino acids. CDR1 is MGHRA and CDR2 is YSYEKL in the germline V gene. The CDR3 DNA is TGCGCCAGCAGCCAAGAGGGTGGGTCCTACAATGAGCAGTTCTTC. This sequence encodes CASSQEGGSYNEQFF.

This rearrangement joins TRBV7-9 to TRBJ2-7, with 10 bases matching TRBD1. This CDR3 comprises 14 residues. Germline lookup yields CDR1 SEHNR and CDR2 FQNEAQ (reference sequence). With 5 bases clipped from V and 0 bases from J, the junction kept 1 base outside the gene matches. The CDR3, as DNA: TGTGCCAGCAGCCGGACAGGGGGCTCCTACGAGCAGTACTTC. It translates to CASSRTGGSYEQYF.

The V call is TRBV11-3, the J call TRBJ1-5; D remains ambiguous. V was shortened by 5 bases and J by 5 bases, with 10 bases between the two germline ends. The CDR3 contains 13 residues. Germline assignment: CDR1 SGHNT and CDR2 YENEEA. CDR3 nucleotide sequence: TGTGCCAGCAGCCCCGGGTCCGATCAGCCCCAGCATTTT. Protein: CASSPGSDQPQHF.

V usage is TRBV2 and J usage is TRBJ2-3; the D gene is possibly TRBD1 (5 bases). This CDR3 is 15 amino acids long. Germline CDR1 reads SNHLY; CDR2 reads FYNNEI. The germline V and J ends were trimmed by 1 base and 1 base, with 9 bases remaining between them. CDR3 in DNA: TGTGCCAGCAGTGAAGTCAGGGTGGGCACAGATACGCAGTATTTT. Its translation: CASSEVRVGTDTQYF.

The chain couples TRBV11-1 to TRBJ1-4, with a possible D match to TRBD1 (5 bases). This CDR3 has 15 residues. The V end was cut by 2 bases, the J end by 5 bases, with 12 bases between. CDR1 and CDR2 from the germline V gene are SGHAT and FQDESV (reference sequence). The CDR3 sequence is CASSLPGLGNEKLFF. In DNA form, the CDR3 reads TGTGCCAGCAGCTTACCGGGACTGGGGAATGAAAAACTGTTTTTT.

The chain links TRBV19 to TRBJ2-2; 7 positions agree with TRBD2. The germline V gene encodes CDR1 LNHDA and CDR2 SQIVND (reference sequence). V was pared by 10 bases and J by 3 bases, with 8 bases of the junction left unmatched. The CDR3 has 14 amino acids. This CDR3 is CATAGLQDTGELFF. The DNA for the CDR3 is TGTGCCACTGCGGGACTACAAGACACCGGGGAGCTGTTTTTT.

CDR3 DNA: TGTGCCAGCTGGGACAGGGGGTTCCACGAGCAGTACTTC. Translating gives CASWDRGFHEQYF. The chain couples TRBV27 to TRBJ2-7, with 11 bases that match TRBD1. This CDR3 is built from 13 residues. In germline, CDR1 is MNHEY, CDR2 SMNVEV (reference sequence). V trimming: 8 bases; J trimming: 5 bases; junction bases outside the gene matches: 5.

In this sample, this clone turned up once. The J gene is TRBJ2-7, the V gene TRBV9, with a possible D match to TRBD2 (5 bases). The CDR3 consists of 17 residues. The ends were cut back, 2 bases at V and 7 bases at J, with 25 bases in the middle. The germline V gene encodes CDR1 SGDLS and CDR2 YYNGEE. The CDR3 sequence is CASSVLTSRDRTGEQYF. CDR3 coding DNA: TGTGCCAGCAGCGTTCTTACGTCAAGAGACCGGACTGGGGAGCAGTACTTC.

The chain joins TRBV7-9 to TRBJ1-2, with 9 positions matching TRBD1. Trimming took 7 bases from V and 6 from J; bases not matched to a gene: 9. CDR3 length: 14 residues. The germline CDR1 and CDR2 sequences are SEHNR and FQNEAQ (reference sequence). The CDR3 reads CASIRQGEEDGYTF. CDR3 nucleotide sequence: TGTGCCAGCATCCGACAGGGGGAGGAGGATGGCTACACCTTC.

CDR3 nucleotide sequence: TGTGCCAGCAGCGTAGAGGGTGGACAGGGGTTAGAGACCCAGTACTTC. The encoded protein is CASSVEGGQGLETQYF. The V call is TRBV9, the J call TRBJ2-5, with 9 bases identical to TRBD1. This CDR3 has 16 amino acids. Germline CDR1 is SGDLS and CDR2 is YYNGEE. Trimming cost V 0 bases and J 4 bases; bases outside gene matches: 7.

A word on this clone: Other nucleotide sequences in the sample specify the same CDR3. The chain links TRBV4-1 to TRBJ1-4; D may be TRBD1 (5 bases). Germline V gene lookup returns CDR1 MGHRA and CDR2 YSYEKL. The CDR3 has 14 amino acids. The germline V and J ends were trimmed by 2 bases and 8 bases, with 12 bases remaining between them. Here the CDR3 DNA reads TGCGCCAGCAGCCAAACGGGACGGTCGGAAAAACTGTTTTTT. Its translation is CASSQTGRSEKLFF.

V is TRBV7-9 and J is TRBJ1-1; 9 nucleotides match TRBD1. The germline V gene has CDR1 SEHNR and CDR2 FQNEAQ (reference sequence). The V segment lost 5 bases and the J segment 1 base; nucleotides outside the gene matches: 8. This CDR3 is built from 16 residues. This chain's CDR3 is CASSPWDRETNTEAFF. The DNA for the CDR3 is TGTGCCAGCAGCCCGTGGGACAGGGAAACGAACACTGAAGCTTTCTTT.

The chain couples TRBV11-2 to TRBJ1-6; no firm D call. The CDR3 loop spans 18 amino acids. The germline CDR1 and CDR2 sequences are SGHAT and FQNNGV. V was shortened by 1 base and J by 7 bases, with 20 bases between the two germline ends. Here the CDR3 reads CASSLVQASPSWNSPLHF. In DNA, the CDR3 is TGTGCCAGCAGCTTAGTCCAGGCATCCCCCTCGTGGAATTCACCCCTCCACTTT.

The gene calls are TRBV18 and TRBJ1-4; no clear D. The CDR3 contains 12 residues. V was clipped by 4 bases and J by 8 bases, with 8 bases between them. Germline CDR1 KGHSH, CDR2 LQKENI. The CDR3 is CASSLTREKLFF. CDR3 DNA sequence: TGTGCCAGCTCACTTACTCGGGAAAAACTGTTTTTT.

The chain recombines TRBV13 with TRBJ1-5; the D gene is possibly TRBD1 (6 bases). The CDR3 has 15 amino acids. CDR1 is PRHDT, CDR2 FYEKMQ, per germline (reference sequence). V lost 5 bases to trimming and J lost 3 bases, with 14 bases between them. CDR3 nucleotides: TGTGCCAGCAGCCGTTCCGGACAGCCCAATCAGCCCCAGCATTTT. It encodes CASSRSGQPNQPQHF.

This sequence joins TRBV3-1 (or the pseudogene TRBV3-2) and TRBJ2-7, with 9 bases matching TRBD1. The ends lost 4 bases at V and 2 bases at J; junction bases unmatched: 6. This CDR3 comprises 15 residues. CDR1 is LGHDT, CDR2 YNNKEL, per germline (reference sequence). CDR3 nucleotides: TGTGCCAGCAGCCGACAGACAGGGGGAACCTACGAGCAGTACTTC. This sequence encodes CASSRQTGGTYEQYF.

The V gene is TRBV7-9, the J gene TRBJ2-7; D gene unclear. Germline V gives CDR1 SEHNR, CDR2 FQNEAQ (reference sequence). V lost 1 base to trimming and J lost 7 bases, with 5 bases between them. This CDR3 has 11 amino acids. Here the CDR3 reads CASSLVGEQYF. In nucleotides, the CDR3 is TGTGCCAGCAGCTTAGTAGGAGAGCAGTACTTC.

The V and J genes are TRBV28 and TRBJ1-1; D is ambiguous. The CDR3 length is 12 residues. Between the trimmed V and J ends, which lost 6 bases and 7 bases, there was a span of 12 bases. Looked up from germline, CDR1 is MDHEN and CDR2 is SYDVKM. CDR3 nucleotides: TGTGCCAGCAGCCGGAGGGCCGTTGAAGCTTTCTTT. This codes for CASSRRAVEAFF.

V gene TRBV1 combines with J gene TRBJ2-3. TRBV1 is designated a pseudogene. The CDR3 covers 10 residues. The CDR3 protein is CTSSQGTQYF. Written as DNA, the CDR3 is TGCACCAGCAGCCAAGGTACGCAGTATTTT.

This chain connects TRBV11-2 to TRBJ1-1; no firm D call. Germline CDR1 SGHAT, CDR2 FQNNGV. V lost 3 bases to trimming and J lost 4 bases, with 6 bases between them. This CDR3 has 12 amino acids. The CDR3: CASSLSRTEAFF. DNA for the CDR3: TGTGCCAGCAGCTTGAGCCGCACTGAAGCTTTCTTT.

This chain connects TRBV4-3 to TRBJ1-2, with D perhaps TRBD1 (5 bases). V lost 0 bases to trimming and J lost 3 bases, with 11 bases between them. Germline V CDR1 and CDR2: LGHNA, YSLEER. The CDR3 loop spans 15 amino acids. CDR3 in DNA: TGCGCCAGCAGCCAAGATGGGGGAGTGTACTATGGCTACACCTTC. It codes for CASSQDGGVYYGYTF.